Shown below are 15 T cell receptor beta chains from a single sample sequenced in a study of T cell repertoires in cytomegalovirus infection. TCRdb fed the reads into MiXCR, producing one record per CDR3 protein. The table lists 230,000 or so distinct CDR3 sequences, about a sixth of them singletons. What was sequenced was CD8+ T cells from PBMCs. Receptors originate from a human donor in good health (CMV status not recorded). Some clones in this sample may be carry-over from other donors' samples.

V gene TRBV20-1 combines with J gene TRBJ1-2; D unresolved. Germline CDR1 reads DFQATT; CDR2 reads SNEGSKA (reference sequence). Trimming took 0 bases from V and 8 from J, leaving 16 bases between them. The CDR3 is 14 residues long. The CDR3 region has the DNA TGCAGTGCTAGAGATCATAAGGACCTGTGGGGCTACACCTTC. It encodes CSARDHKDLWGYTF.

At least ten counts were recorded for this clonotype. This rearrangement joins TRBV7-9 to TRBJ1-6, with 9 bases identical to TRBD1. From germline, CDR1 is SEHNR and CDR2 FQNEAQ (reference sequence). The junction had 6 bases not matched to a gene; V was cut back by 5 bases and J by 7 bases. CDR3 length equals 15 residues. CDR3 nucleotide sequence: TGTGCCAGCAGCCCCGACAGGGGGAGGAATTCACCCCTCCACTTT. Protein product: CASSPDRGRNSPLHF.

J is TRBJ1-6 and V is TRBV5-6; 10 positions agree with TRBD1. The germline CDR1 and CDR2 sequences are SGHDT and YYEEEE. The CDR3 contains 15 residues. Trimming took 0 bases from V and 10 from J; bases not matched to a gene: 4. The CDR3 nucleotides are TGTGCCAGCAGCTTGGGGGACAGGGGTTACTCACCCCTCCACTTT. Protein sequence: CASSLGDRGYSPLHF. Full variable domain (outside the CDR3, taken from reference TRBV5-6 and TRBJ1-6): DAGVTQSPTHLIKTRGQQVTLRCSPKSGHDTVSWYQQALGQGPQFIFQYYEEEERQRGNFPDRFSGHQFPNYSSELNVNALLLGDSALYLCASSLGDRGYSPLHFGNGTRLTVT.

This clonotype occurred many times. This chain links TRBV6-5 with TRBJ2-7, with D possibly matching TRBD2 (6 bases). V was shortened by 6 bases and J by 5 bases, with 20 bases between the two germline ends. CDR1 is MNHEY, CDR2 SVGAGI, per germline. The CDR3 has 15 residues. CDR3 protein: CASSPGTGITHEQYF. The CDR3 bases are TGTGCCAGCAGCCCCGGGACTGGGATAACTCACGAGCAGTACTTC.

Only a few counts were recorded for this clonotype. The V call is TRBV6-1, the J call TRBJ2-2; TRBD2 might be the D (5 bases). V lost 2 bases and J lost 8, with 15 bases in between. This CDR3 has 15 residues. CDR1 is MNHNS, CDR2 SASEGT, per germline. As DNA, the CDR3 is TGTGCCAGCAGTGAATACAGCGGCCTACGGGGGGAGCTGTTTTTT. Residues: CASSEYSGLRGELFF.

This clonotype was counted between two and nine times. The chain couples TRBV20-1 to TRBJ1-6, with D unresolved. CDR3 size: 16 residues. With 0 bases removed from V and 4 bases from J, the gap between germline ends came to 13 bases. Germline V gives CDR1 DFQATT, CDR2 SNEGSKA (reference sequence). The CDR3 DNA follows: TGCAGTGCTAGAGATTTCGGGGAACAGTATAATTCACCCCTCCACTTT. This translates into CSARDFGEQYNSPLHF.

This clonotype was counted at least ten times. The V gene is TRBV28, the J gene TRBJ2-5; D is perhaps TRBD1 (5 bases). V gave up 3 bases and J gave up 5 bases, with 13 bases separating them. Germline V gives CDR1 MDHEN, CDR2 SYDVKM. The CDR3 extends over 14 amino acids. CDR3 DNA: TGTGCCAGCAGTTTGGGGCAGGGTTCGGAGACCCAGTACTTC. Translation: CASSLGQGSETQYF.

This clonotype has just a few counts. The rearrangement joins TRBV29-1 to TRBJ1-1, with 9 bases lining up with TRBD1. The CDR3 extends over 14 amino acids. The germline V gene encodes CDR1 SQVTM and CDR2 ANQGSEA. V was clipped by 6 bases and J by 3 bases; unmatched bases: 8. The CDR3 protein is CSVQPGTGYTEAFF. CDR3 nucleotide sequence: TGCAGCGTCCAACCCGGGACAGGGTACACTGAAGCTTTCTTT.

This chain connects TRBV20-1 to TRBJ1-6; no clear D. The germline gives CDR1 DFQATT, CDR2 SNEGSKA (reference sequence). Trimming removed 5 bases at V and 2 bases at J, with 10 bases between. The CDR3 has 14 amino acids. The CDR3 DNA follows: TGCAGTGCTGCGGCAGTCCCCTATAATTCACCCCTCCACTTT. It codes for CSAAAVPYNSPLHF.

Ten or more counts support this clonotype. The chain uses TRBV27 and TRBJ1-2; D is undetermined. CDR1 and CDR2 (germline): MNHEY, SMNVEV (reference sequence). The CDR3 is 15 amino acids. Trimming cost V 0 bases and J 2 bases, with 10 bases left between them. The chain's CDR3 is CASSLSATPNYGYTF. The CDR3 DNA is TGTGCCAGCAGTTTATCGGCGACACCGAACTATGGCTACACCTTC.

This clonotype was observed a handful of times. The chain employs TRBV5-4 and TRBJ2-7; tentative D call: TRBD2 (6 bases). The CDR3 has 14 residues. The V gene lost 3 bases and the J gene lost 1 base, with 11 bases spanning the gap. Germline-derived CDR1 and CDR2 are SGHNT and YYREEE (reference sequence). CDR3 sequence reads: CASSSEGFSYEQYF. Here the CDR3 DNA reads TGTGCCAGCAGCTCGGAGGGGTTTTCCTACGAGCAGTACTTC. Drawing the rest from reference TRBV5-4 and TRBJ2-7, the complete variable domain is ETGVTQSPTHLIKTRGQQVTLRCSSQSGHNTVSWYQQALGQGPQFIFQYYREEENGRGNFPPRFSGLQFPNYSSELNVNALELDDSALYLCASSSEGFSYEQYFGPGTRLTVT.

This clonotype turned up a few times. The CDR3 loop is CASSPGRQGATDTQYF. As DNA, the CDR3 is TGTGCCAGCAGCCCAGGTCGACAGGGGGCCACAGATACGCAGTATTTT. The J gene is TRBJ2-3, the V gene TRBV7-9; 10 bases line up with TRBD1. The germline V gene encodes CDR1 SEHNR and CDR2 FQNEAQ (reference sequence). This CDR3 contains 16 residues. J was trimmed by 2 bases and V by 5 bases; bases with no gene match: 7.

Ten or more counts support this clonotype. V usage is TRBV28 and J usage is TRBJ2-2, with 7 bases identical to TRBD1. CDR1 and CDR2 from the germline V gene are MDHEN and SYDVKM. This CDR3 spans 15 amino acids. Trimming took 6 bases from V and 6 from J; bases not matched to a gene: 10. CDR3 amino acids: CASRPPDRAAGELFF. In DNA form, the CDR3 reads TGTGCCAGCAGACCGCCCGACAGGGCAGCCGGGGAGCTGTTTTTT.

This clonotype was recorded a few times. In nucleotides, the CDR3 is TGCGCCAGCAGCCAAGAGCTGTCCGGGACAGGAGGCAATCAGCCCCAGCATTTT. Translation: CASSQELSGTGGNQPQHF. The chain has TRBV4-3 and TRBJ1-5; 8 positions match TRBD1. The CDR3 contains 18 residues. CDR1 LGHNA and CDR2 YSLEER come from the germline V gene. Germline trimming cut 0 bases from V and 2 bases from J; bases unmatched to any gene: 9.

This chain joins TRBV24-1 and TRBJ2-4; D gene uncertain. CDR3 size: 13 residues. V lost 7 bases to trimming and J lost 2 bases, with 8 bases between them. CDR1 is KGHDR and CDR2 is SFDVKD in the germline V gene. CDR3 in DNA: TGTGCCACCAGCCAAGGACCCAAAAACATTCAGTACTTC. Protein product: CATSQGPKNIQYF.